The T cell receptor (beta chain) under discussion was sequenced for a study of blood T cell repertoires in COVID-19. The overall study: Spain, Italy and the United States supplied samples that represented acute and convalescent COVID-19. T cells, B-cell-depleted T cells, or PBMCs supplied cDNA or gDNA.

Germline CDR1 is SGHDT and CDR2 is YYEEEE. The CDR3 is 13 amino acids. Between the trimmed V and J ends, which lost 4 bases and 6 bases, there was a span of 14 bases. Study processing details: Reference gene primer amplification in the assay estimated nucleated cell counts. Sequenced by immunoSEQ multiplex PCR; TCRdb stores in-frame clones only, minus some. Clone size and the V and J calls come from that table; the DNA yielded D and trimming. The sample lists about 150,000 clones, about four fifths occurring once. What was sequenced was peripheral blood. The chain is built from TRBV5-6 and TRBJ2-7; D gene unclear. The clonotype was recovered from a man aged 60-69 years with acute or convalescent COVID-19. Here the CDR3 reads CASSLDTSAEQYF. In nucleotides, the CDR3 is TGTGCCAGCAGCCTCGACACCTCGGCCGAGCAGTACTTC.